A single sample is the source of the 29 T cell receptor beta chains below, sequenced in a study of response to subunit inactivated influenza vaccine (dated by TCRdb to 2017 to 2018). Library prep was done by RT-PCR. The sequencer was an Illumina HiSeq 2500. TCRdb trimmed public reads at Q25 via fastp, called clones via MiXCR and kept in-frame beta chains. Rows with one shared CDR3 protein collapse into an entry with the most common genes and DNA. The sample table holds approximately 500,000 distinct CDR3 sequences, of which 20% to 25% were seen once. In total, the top ten clones hold around 2.8% of the sample. This sample also appeared in a second study, on T cells expressing NK-cell markers. The second study also describes: 5'RACE template switching, by which a universal primer site and unique molecular identifiers were added, was used to make TCR beta cDNA libraries.

Sequencing was performed on CD4+ T cells sorted from PBMCs, taken 11 to 12 days after vaccination. The origin of the receptors is a man between 45 and 60 years old who received an inactivated influenza vaccine. Donor details come from another sample of the same person, matched by shared clones.

There are a few counts of this clonotype. J is TRBJ2-7 and V is TRBV29-1; 9 bases line up with TRBD1. CDR3 size: 13 residues. Per the germline V gene, CDR1 is SQVTM and CDR2 is ANQGSEA. J gave up 5 bases and V 4 bases, and 6 bases lay outside the gene matches. CDR3 amino acids: CSVAGTGRDEQYF. The CDR3 nucleotides read TGCAGCGTTGCCGGGACAGGGAGGGACGAGCAGTACTTC.

The chain employs TRBV12-3 or TRBV12-4 and TRBJ2-5; 7 bases map to TRBD1. The CDR3 is 17 residues long. Trimming removed 0 bases from V and 7 bases from J; junction bases left unmatched: 14. This CDR3 reads CASSLAHRPDRSRTQYF. The CDR3 nucleotides are TGTGCCAGCAGTTTAGCGCATCGTCCGGACAGGTCGCGGACCCAGTACTTC.

The chain combines TRBV12-3 or TRBV12-4 with TRBJ1-5; D gene uncertain. Trimming shortened V by 4 bases and J by 7 bases, and 11 bases separated the two germline ends. The CDR3 runs 13 residues. The CDR3 is CASSWADSQPQHF. In DNA form, the CDR3 reads TGTGCCAGCAGTTGGGCCGATAGCCAGCCCCAGCATTTT.

Only a few counts were recorded for this clonotype. The chain links TRBV6-2 or TRBV6-3 to TRBJ1-2; D perhaps matches TRBD1 (6 bases). CDR1 is MNHEY, CDR2 SVGEGT, per germline. The CDR3 is 14 residues long. Trimming left V 0 bases short and J 8 bases short, with 13 bases between. The CDR3, as DNA: TGTGCCAGCAGTTACTCCAACAGGGCCCGAGGCTACACCTTC. This codes for CASSYSNRARGYTF.

This clonotype has a handful of counts. The chain couples TRBV6-1 to TRBJ1-5; D gene ambiguous. The CDR3 is 16 amino acids. Trimming stripped 2 bases from V and 1 base from J, with 12 bases between. In germline, CDR1 is MNHNS, CDR2 SASEGT. CDR3 sequence: CASSEHWISSNQPQHF. CDR3 sequence (DNA): TGTGCCAGCAGTGAACATTGGATATCGAGCAATCAGCCCCAGCATTTT.

V is TRBV2 and J is TRBJ2-7; 10 bases map to TRBD2. The trim removed 7 bases at V and 1 base at J, leaving 16 bases unmatched. The V gene's germline CDR1 is SNHLY and CDR2 FYNNEI. This CDR3 is built from 18 residues. For the CDR3, the DNA is TGTGCCAGCAAGCTCGCTAGCGGGAGTGTCTCTTGGTCCTACGAGCAGTACTTC. Protein product: CASKLASGSVSWSYEQYF.

This sequence joins TRBV7-2 and TRBJ2-3, with D possibly being TRBD1 or TRBD2 (6 bases each). Trimming removed 5 bases at V and 2 bases at J, with 14 bases between. CDR1 is SGHTA and CDR2 is FQGNSA in the germline V gene. The CDR3 runs to 15 residues. CDR3 protein: CASSPRGPHTDTQYF. The CDR3 DNA reads TGTGCCAGCAGCCCTCGGGGGCCCCACACAGATACGCAGTATTTT. The whole variable domain, remainder taken from reference TRBV7-2 and TRBJ2-3, is GAGVSQSPSNKVTEKGKDVELRCDPISGHTALYWYRQSLGQGLEFLIYFQGNSAPDKSGLPSDRFSAERTGGSVSTLTIQRTQQEDSAVYLCASSPRGPHTDTQYFGPGTRLTVL.

This clonotype was found many times. J is TRBJ2-4 and V is TRBV5-1, with 11 bases that match TRBD1. Germline V CDR1 and CDR2: SGHRS, YFSETQ. This CDR3 is 14 amino acids long. The V segment lost 4 bases and the J segment 8 bases; nucleotides outside the gene matches: 5. The CDR3 region has the DNA TGCGCCAGCAGCATTGGACAGGGGGCGGACATTCAGTACTTC. This sequence encodes CASSIGQGADIQYF.

The V gene is TRBV11-2, the J gene TRBJ1-1, with D uncertain. CDR1 is SGHAT and CDR2 is FQNNGV in the germline V gene. The CDR3 length is 19 residues. V was clipped by 1 base and J by 6 bases, with 27 bases between them. The CDR3 region has the DNA TGTGCCAGCAGCTTAGTCCTGTATTCGCCGGGTTCAGACTTCGCTGAAGCTTTCTTT. It specifies CASSLVLYSPGSDFAEAFF.

The CDR3 spells CASSPPGPWAQYF. The CDR3 DNA reads TGTGCCAGCAGCCCCCCGGGCCCATGGGCCCAGTACTTC. This chain uses TRBV5-8 with TRBJ2-5; unclear D gene. This CDR3 has 13 amino acids. Germline V CDR1 and CDR2: SGHTS, YDEGEE. V was trimmed by 4 bases and J by 9 bases, leaving 16 bases between them.

There are a few counts of this clonotype. V is TRBV7-6 and J is TRBJ2-7; D assignment may be TRBD1 or TRBD2 (5 bases each). This CDR3 comprises 15 residues. Trimming removed 5 bases at V and 6 bases at J, with 20 bases between. Germline assignment: CDR1 SGHVS and CDR2 FNYEAQ. The CDR3 is CASSKNTGTGTEQYF. The CDR3 region has the DNA TGTGCCAGCAGCAAAAACACCGGGACGGGTACCGAGCAGTACTTC.

This clonotype has a count of ten or more. The rearrangement uses TRBV12-3 or TRBV12-4 and TRBJ2-1; D is possibly TRBD1 (6 bases). V lost 6 bases, J lost 9 bases, and 15 bases lay in between. The CDR3 totals 13 residues. The CDR3 reads CASSLQGLGEQFF. DNA for the CDR3: TGTGCCAGCAGCTTACAGGGATTAGGTGAGCAGTTCTTC.

This chain uses TRBV3-1 with TRBJ2-2; TRBD2 aligns across 9 bases. V lost 6 bases to trimming and J lost 6 bases; unmatched junction nucleotides: 11. The CDR3 extends over 16 amino acids. In germline, CDR1 is LGHDT, CDR2 YNNKEL (reference sequence). The CDR3 protein is CASRRGSIAGAGELFF. The CDR3 DNA reads TGTGCCAGCAGACGAGGGAGTATAGCGGGGGCCGGGGAGCTGTTTTTT. Together with reference TRBV3-1 and TRBJ2-2, the CDR3 gives the full variable domain: DTAVSQTPKYLVTQMGNDKSIKCEQNLGHDTMYWYKQDSKKFLKIMFSYNNKELIINETVPNRFSPKSPDKAHLNLHINSLELGDSAVYFCASRRGSIAGAGELFFGEGSRLTVL.

The chain uses TRBV5-5 and TRBJ1-1, with D maybe TRBD1 (5 bases). Trimming shortened V by 4 bases and J by 0 bases, and 13 bases separated the two germline ends. The CDR3 loop spans 15 amino acids. The germline V gene encodes CDR1 SGHKS and CDR2 YYEKEE (reference sequence). The CDR3 reads CASSPPGRLNTEAFF. CDR3 in DNA: TGTGCCAGCAGCCCACCGGGACGGTTGAACACTGAAGCTTTCTTT.

This clonotype was observed a handful of times. V usage is TRBV27 and J usage is TRBJ1-5, with 9 positions matching TRBD1. Germline V gene lookup returns CDR1 MNHEY and CDR2 SMNVEV (reference sequence). The CDR3 runs to 18 residues. The trim removed 6 bases at V and 0 bases at J, leaving 12 bases unmatched. This CDR3 is CASRAGTGRSDSNQPQHF. The CDR3 nucleotides are TGTGCCAGCAGAGCCGGGACAGGGAGGTCCGATAGCAATCAGCCCCAGCATTTT.

This clonotype has a handful of counts. The rearrangement uses TRBV12-3 or TRBV12-4 and TRBJ2-7; 8 nucleotides match TRBD1. V shed 6 bases, J shed 2 bases, and the junction held 6 bases outside the gene matches. The CDR3 is 14 residues long. In DNA, the CDR3 is TGTGCCAGCAGACGAACGGGACAGGCCTACGAGCAGTACTTC. Protein: CASRRTGQAYEQYF.

This rearrangement joins TRBV6-2 or TRBV6-3 to TRBJ2-5; 14 bases fit TRBD2. Germline lookup yields CDR1 MNHEY and CDR2 SVGEGT. This CDR3 spans 17 amino acids. V shed 4 bases, J shed 6 bases, and the junction held 10 bases outside the gene matches. In DNA, the CDR3 is TGTGCCAGCAGTTCCCCCGGACTAGCGGGGGGCTGGAAGACCCAGTACTTC. This translates into CASSSPGLAGGWKTQYF.

This clonotype showed up just a few times. The chain carries TRBV3-1 and TRBJ2-7; D may correspond to TRBD1 or TRBD2 (5 bases each). Germline V gives CDR1 LGHDT, CDR2 YNNKEL (reference sequence). V lost 4 bases and J lost 4, with 23 bases in between. CDR3 length: 17 amino acids. CDR3 protein: CASSPYGQGRQSYEQYF. The CDR3 DNA reads TGTGCCAGCAGCCCGTACGGGCAGGGACGTCAGAGTTACGAGCAGTACTTC.

This clonotype was detected only a few times. The genes are TRBV7-8 and TRBJ2-1; the D gene is possibly TRBD2 (6 bases). Trimming removed 5 bases from V and 8 bases from J, with 22 bases in between. Germline V CDR1 and CDR2: SGHVS, FQNEAQ. The CDR3 spans 16 residues. The CDR3 loop reads CASSQYRTPGGDEQFF. The CDR3 coding sequence is TGTGCCAGCAGCCAATACAGGACTCCCGGGGGTGATGAGCAGTTCTTC.

The gene calls are TRBV18 and TRBJ2-7; D perhaps matches TRBD1 (5 bases). Germline values: CDR1 KGHSH, CDR2 LQKENI. The V and J ends lost 0 bases and 6 bases respectively, with 12 bases between them. The CDR3 runs 14 residues. CDR3 nucleotide sequence: TGTGCCAGCTCACCACCCAGGGTTGGAAGCGAGCAGTACTTC. Translated, it gives CASSPPRVGSEQYF.

The chain combines TRBV2 with TRBJ1-5; D is undetermined. The V end was cut by 1 base, the J end by 0 bases, with 7 bases between. The CDR3 consists of 15 residues. Germline-derived CDR1 and CDR2 are SNHLY and FYNNEI. The CDR3 is CASSEDNYSNQPQHF. For the CDR3, the DNA is TGTGCCAGCAGTGAAGACAATTATAGCAATCAGCCCCAGCATTTT. Combining the CDR3 with reference TRBV2 and TRBJ1-5 gives the whole variable domain EPEVTQTPSHQVTQMGQEVILRCVPISNHLYFYWYRQILGQKVEFLVSFYNNEISEKSEIFDDQFSVERPDGSNFTLKIRSTKLEDSAMYFCASSEDNYSNQPQHFGDGTRLSIL.

This sequence joins TRBV7-9 and TRBJ2-7, with D perhaps matching TRBD1 (5 bases). Germline loops: CDR1 SEHNR, CDR2 FQNEAQ (reference sequence). CDR3 length equals 16 residues. The V and J ends lost 2 bases and 3 bases respectively, with 17 bases between them. Here the CDR3 reads CASSLLPGQVGYEQYF. The CDR3 nucleotides are TGTGCCAGCAGCTTATTGCCAGGGCAAGTGGGCTACGAGCAGTACTTC.

This clonotype was counted a few times. The chain uses TRBV7-2 and TRBJ2-7; D may match TRBD1 or TRBD2 (5 bases each). The ends were cut back, 3 bases at V and 4 bases at J, with 13 bases in the middle. CDR3 length: 14 amino acids. Germline V CDR1 and CDR2: SGHTA, FQGNSA. The CDR3 sequence is CASSFPGRGYEQYF. For the CDR3, the DNA is TGTGCCAGCAGCTTCCCAGGGAGAGGTTACGAGCAGTACTTC.

This clonotype has just a few counts. The genes are TRBV15 and TRBJ1-2, with 7 bases lining up with TRBD1. The CDR3 contains 16 residues. Germline trimming cut 0 bases from V and 8 bases from J; bases unmatched to any gene: 12. Germline lookup yields CDR1 LNHNV and CDR2 YYDKDF (reference sequence). The CDR3 nucleotides are TGTGCCACCAGCAGAGATATGGTGGGGCAGGGGGAAGGCTACACCTTC. This codes for CATSRDMVGQGEGYTF.

V and J are TRBV28 and TRBJ2-5, with a weak D call TRBD2 (5 bases). Germline V gene data show CDR1 as MDHEN and CDR2 as SYDVKM. V lost 3 bases to trimming and J lost 5 bases, with 16 bases between them. The CDR3 runs 15 residues. The CDR3 sequence: CASSFLGRTLETQYF. CDR3 in DNA: TGTGCCAGCAGTTTCCTCGGACGGACTTTGGAGACCCAGTACTTC.

This clonotype was observed at least ten times. A junction boundary mismatches the germline segment, possibly from a read error. The V and J genes are TRBV5-5 and TRBJ2-1, with a weak D call TRBD1 (6 bases). The germline V gene encodes CDR1 SGHKS and CDR2 YYEKEE (reference sequence). This CDR3 is 15 amino acids long. The CDR3 here is CASTLTGQPLNEQFF. For the CDR3, the DNA is TGTGCCAGCACCTTGACGGGACAACCACTCAATGAGCAGTTCTTC.

This clonotype was detected only a few times. This chain connects TRBV6-5 to TRBJ2-5; no clear D. Germline values: CDR1 MNHEY, CDR2 SVGAGI. The CDR3 sequence is 12 residues long. Trimming removed 8 bases from V and 5 bases from J, with 12 bases in between. The CDR3 loop is CASAAVGETQYF. Written as DNA, the CDR3 is TGTGCCAGCGCCGCGGTAGGGGAGACCCAGTACTTC.

The genes are TRBV20-1 and TRBJ2-5; 15 nucleotides align to TRBD2. The CDR3 spans 16 residues. V lost 3 bases and J lost 5; bases outside the gene matches: 7. The germline V gene encodes CDR1 DFQATT and CDR2 SNEGSKA (reference sequence). The CDR3, as DNA: TGCAGTGCTAGCGGGACTAGCGGGGGGCCATTGGAGACCCAGTACTTC. Translation gives CSASGTSGGPLETQYF.

The rearrangement joins TRBV6-2 or TRBV6-3 to TRBJ2-1, with 8 bases matching TRBD2. Per the germline V gene, CDR1 is MNHEY and CDR2 is SVGEGT. The CDR3 spans 13 residues. The V and J ends lost 7 bases and 13 bases, in that order; junction bases with no gene match: 12. As DNA, the CDR3 is TGTGCCAGCATCAGGCCGGGACTAGAGAAACAGTTCTTC. It codes for CASIRPGLEKQFF.